This T cell receptor (beta chain) came from a study of long-term antiretroviral therapy in people with HIV. Sequencing relied on immunoSEQ assay v3.0, run at survey level. It was roughly 40,000-55,000 T-cell genomes per sample that sequencing targeted. TCRdb's table, derived via immunoSEQ multiplex PCR, lists solely in-frame clones and lacks some. Among about 23,000 clones, roughly four fifths were seen once, and the ten largest hold 20% to 25%. This clone was detected only once. Germline V gene lookup returns CDR1 MRHNA and CDR2 SNTAGT. Deletions cut 2 bases from V and 4 bases from J, with 16 bases between. The CDR3 contains 16 residues.

This chain links TRBV6-4 with TRBJ2-3; D possibly corresponds to TRBD2 (8 bases). This clonotype originated in a man between 50 and 59 years old with HIV. This specimen was unsorted PBMCs, taken 0.4 years after starting antiretroviral therapy. The CDR3 spells CASSDRQGSGADTQYF. CDR3 nucleotide sequence: TGTGCCAGCAGTGACCGACAGGGTAGCGGGGCAGATACGCAGTATTTT.